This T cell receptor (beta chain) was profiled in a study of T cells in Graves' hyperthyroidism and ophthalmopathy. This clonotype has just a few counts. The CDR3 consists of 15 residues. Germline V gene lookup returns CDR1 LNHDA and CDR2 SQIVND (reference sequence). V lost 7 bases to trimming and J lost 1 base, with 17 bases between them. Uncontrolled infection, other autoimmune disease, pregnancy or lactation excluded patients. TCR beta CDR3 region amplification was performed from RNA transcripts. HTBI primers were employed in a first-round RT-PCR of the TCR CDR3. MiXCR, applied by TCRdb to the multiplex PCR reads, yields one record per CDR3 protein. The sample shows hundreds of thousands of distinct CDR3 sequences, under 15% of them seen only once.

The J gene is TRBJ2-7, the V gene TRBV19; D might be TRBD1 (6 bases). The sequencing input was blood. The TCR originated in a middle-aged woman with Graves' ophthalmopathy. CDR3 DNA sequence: TGTGCCAGTACTAAGGGCAGGGGTTTGTCCTACGAGCAGTACTTC. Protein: CASTKGRGLSYEQYF.